This TCR beta chain is from a study of blood T cells in healthy people across ages. Only a few counts were recorded for this clonotype. For the second PCR, which ran for about 6 to 12 cycles, a sample-barcoded 5' primer and a J-beta primer mix were used. TCRdb processed the 5' RACE reads anew with MiXCR; each CDR3 protein has one entry. The repertoire holds 850,000 to 950,000 distinct CDR3 sequences, with around 30% as singletons. CDR3 length: 16 amino acids. The rearrangement uses TRBV21-1 and TRBJ1-5; the table gives TRBD1 as D, unverified against the DNA. TRBV21-1 is a listed pseudogene. Input material: blood. The sequence was obtained from a woman over 75 in good health. CDR3 sequence reads: CASSPQGTGGHQPQHF. CDR3 sequence (DNA): TGTGCCAGCAGCCCCCAGGGGACAGGGGGCCATCAGCCCCAGCATTTT.